This T cell receptor beta chain was documented in a study of blood T cell repertoires in COVID-19. Turning to the study itself: Sites across the United States, Italy and Spain contributed samples from acute and convalescent COVID-19.

Germline assignment: CDR1 MNHEY and CDR2 SMNVEV (reference sequence). The V segment lost 6 bases and the J segment 3 bases; nucleotides outside the gene matches: 10. This CDR3 has 16 amino acids. Only in-frame clones appear in the TCRdb table, and some are missing; sequencing was by immunoSEQ multiplex PCR. The sample holds roughly 110,000 clones, about 82% seen once. The material sequenced was peripheral blood. The rearrangement joins TRBV27 to TRBJ1-1; 10 nucleotides agree with TRBD1. The clonotype comes from a man older than 75 with COVID-19, enrolled during active disease. The CDR3 region is CASRRGGTGAHTEAFF. CDR3 nucleotides: TGTGCCAGCAGGCGGGGGGGGACAGGGGCGCACACTGAAGCTTTCTTT.